Here is one T cell receptor beta chain with its context. Its antigen is still unknown. The CDR3 end lies 3 residues beyond the end of the read and is filled in from the germline J gene. The assay was immunoSEQ multiplex PCR, and TCRdb's table has in-frame clones only and misses some. The listing records about 30,000 clones. This sample is drawn from a study of T cells in women clearing cervical HPV infection. Study details: Case blood drawn at lesion detection; control blood after infection cleared. Whole-study findings and limits: Timing of associations relative to infection is unclear; T-cell subsets were not isolated. TRBV6-7 relative abundance averaged around 0.11% in cases and 0.15% to 0.2% in controls.

CDR1 and CDR2 from the germline V gene are SGHRS and YFSETQ. The CDR3 length is 15 residues. V trimming: 5 bases; J trimming: 3 bases; junction bases outside the gene matches: 7. Sequenced input: blood buffy coat. The sequence came from a woman between 18 and 75 years old with a cervical HPV16 infection that either progressed to CIN3+ or cleared (not recorded which). The chain has TRBV5-1 and TRBJ2-3, with 9 bases that match TRBD2. CDR3 DNA, as far as it was read: TGCGCCAGCAGTATTAGCGGGGGTCGGACAGATACG. Translation: CASSISGGRTDT. The whole CDR3 region reads CASSISGGRTDTQYF.